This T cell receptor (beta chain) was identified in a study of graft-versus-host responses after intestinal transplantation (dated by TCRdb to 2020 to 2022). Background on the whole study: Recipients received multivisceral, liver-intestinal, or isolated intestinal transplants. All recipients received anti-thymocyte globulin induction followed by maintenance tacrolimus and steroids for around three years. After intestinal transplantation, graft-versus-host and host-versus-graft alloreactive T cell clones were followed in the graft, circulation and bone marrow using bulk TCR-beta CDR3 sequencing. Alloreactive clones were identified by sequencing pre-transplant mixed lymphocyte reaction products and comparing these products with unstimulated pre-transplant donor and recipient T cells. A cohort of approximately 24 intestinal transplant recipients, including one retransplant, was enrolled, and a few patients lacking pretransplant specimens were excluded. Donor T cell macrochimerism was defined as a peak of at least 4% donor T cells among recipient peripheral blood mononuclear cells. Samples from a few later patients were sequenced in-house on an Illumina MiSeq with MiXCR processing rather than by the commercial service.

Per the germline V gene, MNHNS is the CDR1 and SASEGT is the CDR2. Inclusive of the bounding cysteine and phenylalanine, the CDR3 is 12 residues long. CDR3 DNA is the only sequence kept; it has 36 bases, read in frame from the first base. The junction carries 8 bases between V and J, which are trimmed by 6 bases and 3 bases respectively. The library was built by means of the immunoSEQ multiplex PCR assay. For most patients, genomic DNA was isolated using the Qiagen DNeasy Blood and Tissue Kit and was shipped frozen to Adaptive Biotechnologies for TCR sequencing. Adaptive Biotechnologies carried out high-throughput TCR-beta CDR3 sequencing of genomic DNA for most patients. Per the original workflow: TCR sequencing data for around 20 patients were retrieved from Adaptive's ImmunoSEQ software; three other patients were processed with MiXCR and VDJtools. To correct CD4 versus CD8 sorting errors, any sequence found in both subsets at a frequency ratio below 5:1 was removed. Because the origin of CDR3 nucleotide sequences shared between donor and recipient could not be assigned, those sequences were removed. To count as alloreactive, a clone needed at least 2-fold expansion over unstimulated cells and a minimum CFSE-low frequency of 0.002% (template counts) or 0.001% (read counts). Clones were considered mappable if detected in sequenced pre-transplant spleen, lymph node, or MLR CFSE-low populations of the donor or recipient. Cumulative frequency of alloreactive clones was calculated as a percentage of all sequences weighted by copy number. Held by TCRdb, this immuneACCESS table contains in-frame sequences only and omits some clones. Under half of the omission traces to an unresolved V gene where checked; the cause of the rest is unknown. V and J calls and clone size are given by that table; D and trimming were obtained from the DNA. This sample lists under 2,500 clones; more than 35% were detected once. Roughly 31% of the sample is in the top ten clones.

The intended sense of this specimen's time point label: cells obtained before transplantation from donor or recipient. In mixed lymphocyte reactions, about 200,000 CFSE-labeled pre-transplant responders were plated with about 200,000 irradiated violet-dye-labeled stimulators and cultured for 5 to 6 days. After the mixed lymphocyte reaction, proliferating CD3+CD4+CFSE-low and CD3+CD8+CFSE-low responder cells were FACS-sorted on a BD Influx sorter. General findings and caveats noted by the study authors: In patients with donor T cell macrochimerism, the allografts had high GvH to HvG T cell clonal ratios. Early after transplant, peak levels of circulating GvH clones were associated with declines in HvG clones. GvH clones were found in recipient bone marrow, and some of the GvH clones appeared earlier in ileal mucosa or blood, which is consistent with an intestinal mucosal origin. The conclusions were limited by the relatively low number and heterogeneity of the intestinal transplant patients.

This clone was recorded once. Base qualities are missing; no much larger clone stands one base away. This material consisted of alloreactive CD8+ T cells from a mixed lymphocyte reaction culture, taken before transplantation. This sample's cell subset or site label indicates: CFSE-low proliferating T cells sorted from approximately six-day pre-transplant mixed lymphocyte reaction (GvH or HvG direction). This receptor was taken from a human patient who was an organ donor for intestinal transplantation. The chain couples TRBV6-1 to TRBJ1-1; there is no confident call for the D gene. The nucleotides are TGTGCCAGCAGAGCAGGTTACACTGAAGCTTTCTTT. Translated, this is CASRAGYTEAFF.